The clone carrying this TCR beta chain has a single count. Antigen: not known. Produced via immunoSEQ multiplex PCR; TCRdb's table is partial and in-frame only. This table has roughly 54,000 clones, roughly nine tenths appearing once. This specimen comes from a study of CD4+ T cells in melanoma. Study-wide results and caveats: A reported correlation linked neoantigen-specific CD4+ T cells to CD8+, macrophage and B cell function.

V shed 2 bases and J 1 base; nucleotides not matched to a gene: 3. Germline V CDR1 and CDR2: SGHTA, FQGNSA. The CDR3 contains 16 residues. The sequenced sample was peripheral blood. The gene calls are TRBV7-2 and TRBJ2-3; 10 positions match TRBD1. The origin of this receptor is a human donor with melanoma. This CDR3 is CASSLPGTGGTDTQYF. The CDR3 bases are TGTGCCAGCAGCTTACCCGGGACAGGGGGCACAGATACGCAGTATTTT.